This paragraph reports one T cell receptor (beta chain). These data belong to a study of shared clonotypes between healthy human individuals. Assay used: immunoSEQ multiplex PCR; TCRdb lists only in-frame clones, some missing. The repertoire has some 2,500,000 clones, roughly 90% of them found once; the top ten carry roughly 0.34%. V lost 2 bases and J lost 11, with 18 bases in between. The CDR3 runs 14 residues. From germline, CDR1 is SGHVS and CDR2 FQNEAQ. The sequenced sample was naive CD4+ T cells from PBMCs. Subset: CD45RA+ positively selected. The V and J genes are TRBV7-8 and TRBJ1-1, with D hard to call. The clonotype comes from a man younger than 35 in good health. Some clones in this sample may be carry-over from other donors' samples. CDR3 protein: CASSLKHGHPVAFF. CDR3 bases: TGTGCCAGCAGCTTAAAGCACGGGCATCCAGTGGCTTTCTTT.